A single sample is the source of the 22 T cell receptor beta chains below, sequenced in a study of T cell responses to AZD1222 COVID-19 vaccine. The repertoire was sequenced with immunoSEQ multiplex PCR; TCRdb's copy has only in-frame clones and lacks some. The table records about 73,000 clones, 70% to 90% of them present only once. The sample here was peripheral blood, taken on day 0 of AZD1222 vaccination. Receptors originate from an adult in good health.

V gene TRBV7-2 combines with J gene TRBJ2-7, with D uncertain. Germline CDR1 SGHTA, CDR2 FQGNSA. The V end was cut by 1 base, the J end by 0 bases, with 10 bases between. The CDR3 loop spans 15 amino acids. The CDR3 region has the DNA TGTGCCAGCAGCTTAGGACCAGGTCCCTCCTACGAGCAGTACTTC. Residues: CASSLGPGPSYEQYF.

This clone was detected once. This sequence joins TRBV9 and TRBJ1-2; the D is unclear. V was clipped by 4 bases and J by 6 bases, with 16 bases between them. This CDR3 has 14 amino acids. In germline, CDR1 is SGDLS, CDR2 YYNGEE. CDR3 coding DNA: TGTGCCAGCAGCTCCCACTCGGGGAGGGATGGCTACACCTTC. It encodes CASSSHSGRDGYTF.

The chain carries TRBV29-1 and TRBJ2-1; 14 bases match TRBD2. The V segment lost 1 base and the J segment 3 bases; nucleotides outside the gene matches: 5. This CDR3 contains 17 residues. CDR1 is SQVTM and CDR2 is ANQGSEA in the germline V gene. CDR3 loop: CSVEAGLAGVIYNEQFF. The CDR3 region has the DNA TGCAGCGTTGAAGCGGGACTAGCGGGGGTTATCTACAATGAGCAGTTCTTC.

The chain has TRBV2 and TRBJ2-2; 8 bases align to TRBD1. The CDR3 runs 14 residues. V dropped 7 bases and J dropped 4; count of bases not matched to a gene: 5. Germline V gene lookup returns CDR1 SNHLY and CDR2 FYNNEI. The CDR3 loop reads CASKRTGLTGELFF. For the CDR3, the DNA is TGTGCCAGCAAGAGGACAGGGCTCACCGGGGAGCTGTTTTTT. The full variable domain, its missing parts supplied by reference TRBV2 and TRBJ2-2, is EPEVTQTPSHQVTQMGQEVILRCVPISNHLYFYWYRQILGQKVEFLVSFYNNEISEKSEIFDDQFSVERPDGSNFTLKIRSTKLEDSAMYFCASKRTGLTGELFFGEGSRLTVL.

This chain uses TRBV10-3 with TRBJ2-6, with TRBD2 matching 7 bases. The CDR3 spans 15 residues. The germline CDR1 and CDR2 sequences are ENHRY and SYGVKD. After removal of 7 bases from V and 0 bases from J, the junction contained 3 bases not matched to a gene. The CDR3 DNA reads as TGTGCCATCAAGGGAGGGCCCTCTGGGGCCAACGTCCTGACTTTC. Protein: CAIKGGPSGANVLTF.

The chain carries TRBV28 and TRBJ1-2; D unresolved. Germline V gene sequence: CDR1 MDHEN, CDR2 SYDVKM. V dropped 5 bases and J dropped 8 bases, with 9 bases sitting between them. The CDR3 totals 11 residues. For the CDR3, the DNA is TGTGCCAGCAGTGCCGTCGTGGGCTACACCTTC. This sequence encodes CASSAVVGYTF.

The rearrangement uses TRBV12-3 or TRBV12-4 and TRBJ2-7; D gene unclear. This CDR3 contains 11 residues. V was clipped by 5 bases and J by 5 bases, with 7 bases between them. DNA of the CDR3: TGTGCCAGCAGTCTCCAGAACGAGCAGTACTTC. Amino acids: CASSLQNEQYF.

The chain uses TRBV12-3 or TRBV12-4 and TRBJ2-7; possibly TRBD1 for D (5 bases). Trimming stripped 5 bases from V and 2 bases from J, with 10 bases between. The CDR3 is 13 amino acids. The CDR3 sequence: CASSTGRPYEQYF. The CDR3 nucleotides read TGTGCCAGCAGTACAGGCCGTCCCTACGAGCAGTACTTC.

The count of this clone is one. The V call is TRBV30, the J call TRBJ2-1, with D possibly matching TRBD2 (5 bases). Germline V gene sequence: CDR1 GTSNPN, CDR2 SVGIG (reference sequence). V lost 0 bases and J lost 7, with 10 bases in between. This CDR3 contains 13 residues. In DNA, the CDR3 is TGTGCCTGGAGTGTCCGAGGGTCGAATGAGCAGTTCTTC. Its translation is CAWSVRGSNEQFF.

The chain employs TRBV9 and TRBJ1-2, with a tentative D call TRBD1 (6 bases). The CDR3 spans 16 residues. Germline V CDR1 and CDR2: SGDLS, YYNGEE. The V gene lost 4 bases and the J gene lost 8 bases, with 24 bases spanning the gap. CDR3 region: CASSPLSPLGGGGYTF. In DNA form, the CDR3 reads TGTGCCAGCAGCCCCCTATCCCCCCTCGGGGGCGGCGGCTACACCTTC.

The chain uses TRBV28 and TRBJ1-6; no clear D gene. The V and J ends lost 3 bases and 10 bases respectively, with 13 bases between them. Germline V lookup: CDR1 MDHEN, CDR2 SYDVKM. This CDR3 has 14 residues. This CDR3 reads CASSFPGLRSPLHF. The CDR3 nucleotides read TGTGCCAGCAGTTTTCCCGGGTTGAGGTCACCCCTCCACTTT.

This rearrangement joins TRBV7-2 to TRBJ1-3; D not resolved. The germline V gene has CDR1 SGHTA and CDR2 FQGNSA. V lost 4 bases and J lost 4, with 11 bases in between. The CDR3 has 14 amino acids. The CDR3 sequence: CASSSGMVGNTIYF. The CDR3 coding sequence is TGTGCCAGCAGCTCGGGGATGGTCGGAAACACCATATATTTT.

The chain uses TRBV30 and TRBJ2-3, with TRBD2 identical over 9 bases. The CDR3 is made up of 16 amino acids. Germline CDR1 reads GTSNPN; CDR2 reads SVGIG (reference sequence). Trimming cost V 0 bases and J 2 bases; bases outside gene matches: 6. The CDR3 DNA follows: TGTGCCTGGAGTGTAAGCCTAGCGGGGAACACAGATACGCAGTATTTT. It translates to CAWSVSLAGNTDTQYF.

This chain connects TRBV3-1 (or the pseudogene TRBV3-2) to TRBJ2-7; D might be TRBD1 or TRBD2, each matching 5 bases. The length of the CDR3 is 14 residues. The V end lost 7 bases, the J end lost 1 base, and 14 bases lay between the germline ends. Germline V gives CDR1 LGHDT, CDR2 YNNKEL (reference sequence). CDR3 DNA: TGTGCCAGCATAACCGGGACCGAGTCCTACGAGCAGTACTTC. Its protein is CASITGTESYEQYF.

The rearrangement joins TRBV18 to TRBJ1-1, with D perhaps matching TRBD1 (6 bases). This CDR3 is built from 14 residues. Per the germline V gene, CDR1 is KGHSH and CDR2 is LQKENI. Between the trimmed V and J ends, which lost 3 bases and 4 bases, there was a span of 12 bases. CDR3 sequence: CASSPMTGGTEAFF. As DNA, the CDR3 is TGTGCCAGCTCACCGATGACAGGTGGCACTGAAGCTTTCTTT.

The V gene is TRBV28, the J gene TRBJ1-1; no firm D call. This CDR3 spans 13 amino acids. Germline assignment: CDR1 MDHEN and CDR2 SYDVKM. Trimming removed 7 bases at V and 4 bases at J, with 13 bases between. The CDR3 loop reads CASTLGIGTEAFF. In DNA form, the CDR3 reads TGTGCCAGCACCTTGGGGATCGGCACTGAAGCTTTCTTT.

The chain links TRBV10-3 to TRBJ1-5; TRBD1 is a possible D gene (5 bases). The CDR3 runs 14 residues. The germline V gene has CDR1 ENHRY and CDR2 SYGVKD. V was cut by 6 bases and J by 3 bases, with 12 bases left in between. CDR3 DNA: TGTGCCATCAGCCTTCCGGGGGACAATCAGCCCCAGCATTTT. It specifies CAISLPGDNQPQHF.

This chain uses TRBV6-2 or TRBV6-3 with TRBJ2-3; 8 bases are a match to TRBD1. The germline CDR1 and CDR2 sequences are MNHEY and SVGEGT. The V segment lost 2 bases and the J segment 6 bases; nucleotides outside the gene matches: 1. The CDR3 is 13 residues long. In DNA form, the CDR3 reads TGTGCCAGCAGTTACCGGGACAGGGATACGCAGTATTTT. Its translation: CASSYRDRDTQYF.

The V call is TRBV7-8, the J call TRBJ2-7; no firm D call. CDR1 and CDR2 from the germline V gene are SGHVS and FQNEAQ. Trimming left V 1 base short and J 1 base short, with 8 bases between. The CDR3 extends over 14 amino acids. CDR3 sequence (DNA): TGTGCCAGCAGCTTAGGGATTAGTTCCTACGAGCAGTACTTC. Its protein product is CASSLGISSYEQYF.

The count of this clone is one. This rearrangement joins TRBV10-3 to TRBJ2-7; D may be TRBD1 (6 bases). CDR1 is ENHRY, CDR2 SYGVKD, per germline. Trimming removed 6 bases at V and 3 bases at J, with 6 bases between. The length of the CDR3 is 11 residues. The CDR3 loop reads CAIRDSYEQYF. The DNA for the CDR3 is TGTGCCATCAGGGACAGCTACGAGCAGTACTTC.

V is TRBV11-2 and J is TRBJ2-7; 8 bases map to TRBD2. Germline V gene lookup returns CDR1 SGHAT and CDR2 FQNNGV. The CDR3 totals 18 residues. Unmatched junction bases numbered 18, after V lost 4 bases and J lost 4 bases. The CDR3 region has the DNA TGTGCCAGCAGCTCGTATTCCACCAAGCGGGAGAGAAAATACGAGCAGTACTTC. The encoded protein is CASSSYSTKRERKYEQYF.

The rearrangement joins TRBV7-3 to TRBJ1-2; no clear D. The germline gives CDR1 SGHTA, CDR2 FQGTGA. Trimming took off 5 bases at V and 1 base at J, with 14 bases between the two ends. CDR3 length equals 15 residues. The CDR3 DNA reads TGTGCCAGCAGCATCGACGGTGGTGTTAACTATGGCTACACCTTC. This gives the protein CASSIDGGVNYGYTF.